A selection of T cell receptor beta chains follows, all from one sample in a study of identical twins. In TCRdb, the 5' RACE reads were re-called with MiXCR into one record per CDR3 protein. The table includes about 690,000 distinct CDR3 sequences, approximately 6% detected once. The sequenced sample consisted of naive T cells sorted from blood. Every receptor here comes from a young man in good health. The CDR3 runs from the conserved cysteine through the conserved F or W. The D gene is left open where the match is weak. Only some rows state a clone size, as once, few, many or a class for expanded clones.

CDR3 DNA	CDR3 protein	J gene	V gene	D gene	clone size
TGTGCCACCAGTGACCAAATCGCAGGTCAAGAGACCCAGTACTTC	CATSDQIAGQETQYF	TRBJ2-5	TRBV24-1	NA	many
TGTGCCAGCAGCAAAGCGCTCGGGGGCGGGACGGGAAACTATGGCTACACCTTC	CASSKALGGGTGNYGYTF	TRBJ1-2	TRBV21-1	NA	few
TGCGCCAGCAGTTTAGATGGGTTTAATGAAAAACTGTTTTTT	CASSLDGFNEKLFF	TRBJ1-4	TRBV4-3	NA	many
TGTGCCAGCAGTTGGGGGACTCCCTACGAGCAGTACTTC	CASSWGTPYEQYF	TRBJ2-7	TRBV27	NA	many
TGTGCCAGCAGCTCCGGGACAGGTTACGGGTTCTATGGCTACACCTTC	CASSSGTGYGFYGYTF	TRBJ1-2	TRBV7-9	TRBD1	NA
TGTGCCAGCTCACCACTGGGGACAGGGGGCTCGGAGACCCAGTACTTC	CASSPLGTGGSETQYF	TRBJ2-5	TRBV18	TRBD1	NA
TGCAGTGCTATAAGGACAGTGACTAGCGGGAGGGCCAGGCCCGGGGAGCTGTTTTTT	CSAIRTVTSGRARPGELFF	TRBJ2-2	TRBV20-1	TRBD2	many
TGCGCCAGCAGCTCTCTCCGGGACTCCGGAGGCTACACCTTC	CASSSLRDSGGYTF	TRBJ1-2	TRBV5-1	NA	NA
TGCAGCGCATGGATCGGACTAGCGGGAGGGCGACGACCTATCGAGACCCAGTACTTC	CSAWIGLAGGRRPIETQYF	TRBJ2-5	TRBV29-1	TRBD2	NA
TGTGCCAGCAGCTTAGAGGAGATGACAGGGGGCTTCTACGAGCAGTACTTC	CASSLEEMTGGFYEQYF	TRBJ2-7	TRBV11-2	TRBD1	few
TGTGCCATCAGTGAGTCCCGGGACAGGGGGAATTCACCCCTCCACTTT	CAISESRDRGNSPLHF	TRBJ1-6	TRBV10-3	TRBD1	many
TGTGCCAGTAGCAGGGTGAGCTCCTACAATGAGCAGTTCTTC	CASSRVSSYNEQFF	TRBJ2-1	TRBV19	NA	NA
TGTGCCAGCAGCTCCCGACTAGCAGGCACCGGGGAGCTGTTTTTT	CASSSRLAGTGELFF	TRBJ2-2	TRBV7-9	TRBD2	few
TGTGCCACCCTCGCGGGGGGGTCCTACAATGAGCAGTTCTTC	CATLAGGSYNEQFF	TRBJ2-1	TRBV6-1	TRBD2	NA
TGTGCCAGCAGTTTAACAGGGGGCAAGCGGGATTTCTACAATGAGCAGTTCTTC	CASSLTGGKRDFYNEQFF	TRBJ2-1	TRBV28	TRBD1	many
TGCAGCGTTTCCGGGACAGGAGACACCGGGGAGCTGTTTTTT	CSVSGTGDTGELFF	TRBJ2-2	TRBV29-1	TRBD1	many
TGTGCCAGCAGCTCGCGAGCCGGGACTAGCGGACAAACCTACGAGCAGTACTTC	CASSSRAGTSGQTYEQYF	TRBJ2-7	TRBV11-2	TRBD2	many
TGCAGTGCCCCTAGCGGGAGGGCTATGGAGACCCAGTACTTC	CSAPSGRAMETQYF	TRBJ2-5	TRBV20-1	TRBD2	many
TGTGCCAGCACCTCGGCAGATACGCAGTATTTT	CASTSADTQYF	TRBJ2-3	TRBV6-5	NA	many
TGCAGCGTTTGGGGACAGGGGGCCCCCGAGACCCAGTACTTC	CSVWGQGAPETQYF	TRBJ2-5	TRBV29-1	TRBD1	many
TGTGCCAGCAGCTTACTCTCGGGACAGGGGTCGAAGTACTTC	CASSLLSGQGSKYF	TRBJ2-7	TRBV7-2	TRBD1	many
TGTGCCAGCAGTTTTGAGGGGTTCGGGAACACTGAAGCTTTCTTT	CASSFEGFGNTEAFF	TRBJ1-1	TRBV27	NA	many
TGTGCCAGCGGACTAGCGGGAGCTGAGCAGTACTTC	CASGLAGAEQYF	TRBJ2-7	TRBV12-3/TRBV12-4	TRBD2	many
TGTGCCAGCAGGACCGGACAGTGGAACACTGAAGCTTTCTTT	CASRTGQWNTEAFF	TRBJ1-1	TRBV12-3/TRBV12-4	NA	many
TGTGCCAGCAGTTTCTCAGTAGGACTAGGTACCACAGATACGCAGTATTTT	CASSFSVGLGTTDTQYF	TRBJ2-3	TRBV6-5	TRBD2	NA
TGCAGTGCCATTAGGGCTACTGGCACAGATACGCAGTATTTT	CSAIRATGTDTQYF	TRBJ2-3	TRBV20-1	NA	many
TGCGCCAGCAGCTCCCCCTTAGCGGGAGGCCCCTACAATGAGCAGTTCTTC	CASSSPLAGGPYNEQFF	TRBJ2-1	TRBV5-1	TRBD2	many